This T cell receptor (beta chain) emerged from a study of patients and donors after allogeneic stem cell transplantation. The CDR3 is made up of 16 amino acids. The V gene lost 8 bases and the J gene lost 3 bases, with 23 bases spanning the gap. Germline lookup yields CDR1 SNHLY and CDR2 FYNNEI. TCRdb ran MiXCR on the RT-PCR reads and lists one entry per CDR3 protein. This sample yields around 150,000 distinct CDR3 sequences, of which around 30% are seen a single time; around 3.3% belongs to the top ten. This clonotype was seen ten or more times. The specimen was blood, either unsorted or a sorted T cell fraction (not recorded which). This sequence was found in a human donor who was either an allogeneic HSCT recipient or a stem cell or donor lymphocyte infusion donor (not recorded which). It is not recorded whose cells these are; they may come from a transplant donor. The chain joins TRBV2 to TRBJ2-7; a weak D match, TRBD2 (6 bases). The CDR3 DNA reads TGTGCCAGCCGCCACGCAAGGGGACTGCTAATCTACGAGCAGTACTTC. This codes for CASRHARGLLIYEQYF.